Included here is one TCR beta chain sequence, with context. What it binds is unknown. The data are from a study of T cell repertoires in cytomegalovirus infection. Study-wide findings and caveats: The ex vivo response was dominated by HLA-C-restricted CMV-specific TCR beta clonotypes.

TCRdb called the reads again in MiXCR, with one record for every CDR3 protein. The data hold more than 650,000 distinct CDR3 sequences, with roughly 36% observed a single time. V shed 0 bases and J 9 bases; nucleotides not matched to a gene: 5. There are 13 residues in the CDR3. Germline assignment: CDR1 SGHNT and CDR2 YYREEE (reference sequence). The chain links TRBV5-4 to TRBJ1-1, with 7 bases aligning to TRBD1. The source of this sequence is a human donor in good health (CMV status not recorded). Some clones in this sample may be carry-over from other donors' samples. The sequencing input was PBMCs. CDR3 amino acids: CASSLAVQGKAFF. As DNA, the CDR3 is TGTGCCAGCAGCTTGGCAGTACAGGGGAAAGCTTTCTTT.